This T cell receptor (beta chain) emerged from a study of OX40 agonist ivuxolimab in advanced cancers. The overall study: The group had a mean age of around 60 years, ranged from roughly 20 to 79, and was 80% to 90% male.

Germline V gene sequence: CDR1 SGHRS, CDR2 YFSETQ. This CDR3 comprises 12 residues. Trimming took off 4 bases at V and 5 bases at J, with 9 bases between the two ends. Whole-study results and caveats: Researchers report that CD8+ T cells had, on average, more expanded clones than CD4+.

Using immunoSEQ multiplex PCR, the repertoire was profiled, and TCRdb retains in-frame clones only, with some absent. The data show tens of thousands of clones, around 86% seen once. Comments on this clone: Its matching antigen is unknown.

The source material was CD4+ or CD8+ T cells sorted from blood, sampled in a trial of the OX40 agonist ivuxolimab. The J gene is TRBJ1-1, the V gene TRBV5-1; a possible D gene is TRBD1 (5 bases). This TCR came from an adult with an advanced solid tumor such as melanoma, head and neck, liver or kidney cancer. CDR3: CASSVRGTEAFF. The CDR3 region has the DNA TGCGCCAGCAGCGTGAGGGGTACTGAAGCTTTCTTT.